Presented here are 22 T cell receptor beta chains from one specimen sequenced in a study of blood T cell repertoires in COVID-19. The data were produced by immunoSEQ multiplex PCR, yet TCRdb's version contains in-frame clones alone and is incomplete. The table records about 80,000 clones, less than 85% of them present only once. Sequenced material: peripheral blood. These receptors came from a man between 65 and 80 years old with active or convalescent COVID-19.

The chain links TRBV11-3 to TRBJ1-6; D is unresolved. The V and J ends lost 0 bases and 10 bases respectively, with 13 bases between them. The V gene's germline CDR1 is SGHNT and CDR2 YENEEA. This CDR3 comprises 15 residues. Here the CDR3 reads CASSLDRGRGSPLHF. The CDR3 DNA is TGTGCCAGCAGCTTAGATCGTGGGAGAGGGTCACCCCTCCACTTT.

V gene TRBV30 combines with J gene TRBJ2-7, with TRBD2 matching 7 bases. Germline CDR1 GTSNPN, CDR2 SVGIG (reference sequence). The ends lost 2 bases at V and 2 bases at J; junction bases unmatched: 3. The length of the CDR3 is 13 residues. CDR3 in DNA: TGTGCCTGGAGTACGGGGGGAACCTACGAGCAGTACTTC. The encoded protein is CAWSTGGTYEQYF.

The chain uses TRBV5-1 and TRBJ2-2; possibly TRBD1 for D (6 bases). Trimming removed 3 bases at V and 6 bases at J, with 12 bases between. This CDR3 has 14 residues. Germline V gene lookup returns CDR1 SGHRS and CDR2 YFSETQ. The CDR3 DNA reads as TGCGCCAGCAGCTCACAGGGTTCGGCCGGGGAGCTGTTTTTT. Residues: CASSSQGSAGELFF.

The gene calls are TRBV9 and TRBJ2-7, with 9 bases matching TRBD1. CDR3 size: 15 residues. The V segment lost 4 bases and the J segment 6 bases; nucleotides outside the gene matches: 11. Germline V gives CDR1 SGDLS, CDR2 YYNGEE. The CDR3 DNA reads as TGTGCCAGCAGCCAACACGTGGGACAGGGATTCGAGCAGTACTTC. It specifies CASSQHVGQGFEQYF.

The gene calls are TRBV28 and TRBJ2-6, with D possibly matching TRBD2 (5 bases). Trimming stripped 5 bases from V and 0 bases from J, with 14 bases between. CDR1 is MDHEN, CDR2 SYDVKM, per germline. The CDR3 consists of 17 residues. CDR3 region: CASSPGSGVSGANVLTF. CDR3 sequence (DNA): TGTGCCAGCAGTCCTGGGAGCGGAGTCTCTGGGGCCAACGTCCTGACTTTC.

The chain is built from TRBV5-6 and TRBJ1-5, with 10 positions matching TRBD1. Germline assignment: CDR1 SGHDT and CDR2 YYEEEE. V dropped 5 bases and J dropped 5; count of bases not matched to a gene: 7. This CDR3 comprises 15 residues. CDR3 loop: CASSWGTGVHQPQHF. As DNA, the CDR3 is TGTGCCAGCAGTTGGGGGACAGGGGTACATCAGCCCCAGCATTTT.

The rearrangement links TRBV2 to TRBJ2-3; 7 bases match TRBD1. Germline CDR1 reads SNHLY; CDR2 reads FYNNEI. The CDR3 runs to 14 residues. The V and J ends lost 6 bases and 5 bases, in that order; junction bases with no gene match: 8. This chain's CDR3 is CASRGQLNGDTQYF. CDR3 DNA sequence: TGTGCCAGCAGGGGACAGTTGAACGGAGATACGCAGTATTTT.

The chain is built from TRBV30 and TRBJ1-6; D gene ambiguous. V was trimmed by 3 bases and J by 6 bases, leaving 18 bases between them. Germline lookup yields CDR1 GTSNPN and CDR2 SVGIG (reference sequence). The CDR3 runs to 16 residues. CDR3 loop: CAWRPPEAWGNSPLHF. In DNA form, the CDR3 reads TGTGCCTGGAGACCCCCGGAGGCATGGGGTAATTCACCCCTCCACTTT.

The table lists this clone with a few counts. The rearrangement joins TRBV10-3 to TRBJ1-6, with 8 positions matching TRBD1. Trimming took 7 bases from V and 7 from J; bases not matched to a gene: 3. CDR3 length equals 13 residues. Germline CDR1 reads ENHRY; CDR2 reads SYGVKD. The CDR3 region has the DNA TGTGCCATCAAGGACAGGGTGAATTCACCCCTCCACTTT. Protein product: CAIKDRVNSPLHF.

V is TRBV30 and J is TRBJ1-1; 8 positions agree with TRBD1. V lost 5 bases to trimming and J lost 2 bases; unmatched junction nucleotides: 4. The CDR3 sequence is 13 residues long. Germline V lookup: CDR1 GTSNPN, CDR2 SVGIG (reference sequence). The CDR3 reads CAWFGQGNTEAFF. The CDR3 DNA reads TGTGCCTGGTTCGGACAGGGAAACACTGAAGCTTTCTTT. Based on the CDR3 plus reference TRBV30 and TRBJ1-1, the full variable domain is SQTIHQWPATLVQPVGSPLSLECTVEGTSNPNLYWYRQAAGRGLQLLFYSVGIGQISSEVPQNLSASRPQDRQFILSSKKLLLSDSGFYLCAWFGQGNTEAFFGQGTRLTVV.

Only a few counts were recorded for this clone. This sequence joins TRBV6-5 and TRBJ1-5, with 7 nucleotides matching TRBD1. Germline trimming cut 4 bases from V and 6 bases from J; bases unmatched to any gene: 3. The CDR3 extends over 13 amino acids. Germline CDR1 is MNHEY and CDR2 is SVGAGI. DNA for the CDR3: TGTGCCAGCAGTTCTACAGGGGTTCAGCCCCAGCATTTT. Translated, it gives CASSSTGVQPQHF.

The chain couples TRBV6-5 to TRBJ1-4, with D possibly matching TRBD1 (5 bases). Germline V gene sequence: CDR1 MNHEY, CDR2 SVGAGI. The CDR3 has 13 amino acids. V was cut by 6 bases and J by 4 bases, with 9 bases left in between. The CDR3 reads CASSRAHNEKLFF. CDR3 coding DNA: TGTGCCAGCAGCAGGGCCCATAATGAAAAACTGTTTTTT.

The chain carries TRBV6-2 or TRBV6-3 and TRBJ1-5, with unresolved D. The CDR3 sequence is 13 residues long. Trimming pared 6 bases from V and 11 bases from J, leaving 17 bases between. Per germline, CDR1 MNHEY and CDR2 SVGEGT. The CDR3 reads CASSPGTVRAQHF. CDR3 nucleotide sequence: TGTGCCAGCAGCCCGGGTACGGTCCGGGCCCAGCATTTT.

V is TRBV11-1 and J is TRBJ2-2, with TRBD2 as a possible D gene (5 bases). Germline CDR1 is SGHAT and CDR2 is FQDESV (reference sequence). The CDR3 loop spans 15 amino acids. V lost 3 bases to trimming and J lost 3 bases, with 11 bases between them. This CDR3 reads CASSFWGADTGELFF. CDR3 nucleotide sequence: TGTGCCAGCAGCTTCTGGGGAGCGGACACCGGGGAGCTGTTTTTT. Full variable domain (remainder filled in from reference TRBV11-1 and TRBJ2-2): EAEVAQSPRYKITEKSQAVAFWCDPISGHATLYWYRQILGQGPELLVQFQDESVVDDSQLPKDRFSAERLKGVDSTLKIQPAELGDSAMYLCASSFWGADTGELFFGEGSRLTVL.

CDR3 coding DNA: TGTGCCAGCAATGGGGGGAGGAAGGAGTACGAGCAGTACTTC. Amino acid sequence: CASNGGRKEYEQYF. V is TRBV11-3 and J is TRBJ2-7; maybe TRBD2 (6 bases). This CDR3 is built from 14 residues. V lost 7 bases and J 4 bases, leaving 17 bases between the germline ends. Germline loops: CDR1 SGHNT, CDR2 YENEEA.

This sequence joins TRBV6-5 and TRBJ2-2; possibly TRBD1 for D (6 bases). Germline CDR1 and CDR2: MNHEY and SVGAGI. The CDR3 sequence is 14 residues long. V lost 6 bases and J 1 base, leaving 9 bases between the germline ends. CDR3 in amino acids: CASRMGQNTGELFF. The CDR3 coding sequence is TGTGCCAGCAGAATGGGACAGAACACCGGGGAGCTGTTTTTT.

The CDR3 loop is CASSPPGQQETQYF. The CDR3, as DNA: TGTGCCAGTAGTCCCCCGGGACAGCAAGAGACCCAGTACTTC. The V gene is TRBV19, the J gene TRBJ2-5, with 7 bases identical to TRBD1. This CDR3 spans 14 amino acids. With V trimmed by 5 bases and J by 2 bases, 5 bases remained unmatched. Germline V CDR1 and CDR2: LNHDA, SQIVND (reference sequence).

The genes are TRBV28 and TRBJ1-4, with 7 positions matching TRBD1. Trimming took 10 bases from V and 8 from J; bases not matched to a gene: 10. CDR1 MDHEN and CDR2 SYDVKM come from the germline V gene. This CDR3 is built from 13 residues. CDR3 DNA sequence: TGTGCCACCAATAGGGGACAGACAGAAAAACTGTTTTTT. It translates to CATNRGQTEKLFF.

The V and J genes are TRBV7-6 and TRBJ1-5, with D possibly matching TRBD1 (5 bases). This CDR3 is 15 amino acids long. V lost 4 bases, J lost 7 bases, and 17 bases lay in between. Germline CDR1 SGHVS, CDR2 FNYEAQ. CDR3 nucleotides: TGTGCCAGCAGCTCGGCCCGGGGGGTCGGGCAGCCCCAGCATTTT. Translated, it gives CASSSARGVGQPQHF.

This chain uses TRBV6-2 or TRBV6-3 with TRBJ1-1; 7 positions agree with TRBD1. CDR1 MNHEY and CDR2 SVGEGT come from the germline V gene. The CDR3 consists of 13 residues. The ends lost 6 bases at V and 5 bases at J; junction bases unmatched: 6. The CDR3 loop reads CASSQGVGTEAFF. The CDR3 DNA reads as TGTGCCAGCAGCCAGGGGGTGGGTACTGAAGCTTTCTTT.

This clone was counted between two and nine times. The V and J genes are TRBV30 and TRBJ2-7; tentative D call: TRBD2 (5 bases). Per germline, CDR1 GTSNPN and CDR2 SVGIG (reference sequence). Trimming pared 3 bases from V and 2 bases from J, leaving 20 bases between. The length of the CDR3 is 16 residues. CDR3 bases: TGTGCCTGGAGCGCCCGAGGAAGGACTGATCCCTACGAGCAGTACTTC. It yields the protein CAWSARGRTDPYEQYF.

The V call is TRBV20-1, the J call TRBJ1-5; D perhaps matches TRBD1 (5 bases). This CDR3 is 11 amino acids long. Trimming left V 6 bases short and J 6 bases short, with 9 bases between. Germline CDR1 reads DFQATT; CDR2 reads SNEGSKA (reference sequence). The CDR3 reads CSAGRGQPQHF. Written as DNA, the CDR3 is TGCAGTGCCGGGAGGGGTCAGCCCCAGCATTTT.